These T cell receptor beta chains were read from a single sample in a study of T cells in Graves' hyperthyroidism and ophthalmopathy. One entry per CDR3 protein results from TCRdb running MiXCR on the multiplex PCR reads. This sample carries about 420,000 distinct CDR3 sequences, about 15% of them seen once, and the ten largest clones take 13% to 15%. Sequencing was done on a sample of blood. The receptor set was obtained from a woman younger than 35 with Graves' hyperthyroidism. Each CDR3 is given with its conserved first and last residue. The order of the fields is D gene, clone size, CDR3 length, V gene, J gene, CDR3 DNA, CDR3 protein. D genes are given only for firm matches. Expanded clones are given a class, and other clones once, few, many or no size at all.

NA	many	15	TRBV12-3/TRBV12-4	TRBJ2-3	TGTGCCAGCAGTAGAGGCGGGGCCCTCACAGATACGCAGTATTTT	CASSRGGALTDTQYF
NA	many	12	TRBV18	TRBJ1-1	TGTGCCAGCTCACCACCGGGGCCTGAAGCTTTCTTT	CASSPPGPEAFF
TRBD2	many	17	TRBV7-2	TRBJ2-1	TGTGCCAGCAGCCCCTTCCCCCGGGGGGGGAGGTATAATGAGCAGTTCTTC	CASSPFPRGGRYNEQFF
NA	many	13	TRBV3-1	TRBJ2-7	TGTGCCAGCAGCCAAAGTCGGGGATCCGAGCAGTACTTC	CASSQSRGSEQYF
NA	NA	14	TRBV3-1	TRBJ1-6	TGTGCCAGCATGCAGGGGACCTATAATTCACCCCTCCACTTT	CASMQGTYNSPLHF
TRBD1	many	15	TRBV6-2/TRBV6-3	TRBJ2-7	TGTGCCAGCAGTTACCAAAGACAGGGGTTGTACGAGCAGTACTTC	CASSYQRQGLYEQYF
NA	NA	13	TRBV6-1	TRBJ1-5	TGTGCCAGCAGTTCGTTGGGGGATCAGCCCCAGCATTTT	CASSSLGDQPQHF
TRBD2	many	13	TRBV20-1	TRBJ2-7	TGCAGCGCGAGGACTAGCGGGAGCTACGAGCAGTACTTC	CSARTSGSYEQYF
NA	few	14	TRBV20-1	TRBJ1-5	TGCAGTGGTCAGGAGGGGGGACTAAATCAGCCCCAGCATTTT	CSGQEGGLNQPQHF
NA	NA	15	TRBV19	TRBJ1-6	TGTGCCAGTACCTCGGACAGCTCCTATAATTCACCCCTCCACTTT	CASTSDSSYNSPLHF
NA	many	15	TRBV11-2	TRBJ2-1	TGTGCCAGCAGCAAGACATTACGTGGAGACAATGAGCAGTTCTTC	CASSKTLRGDNEQFF
TRBD2	few	18	TRBV6-1	TRBJ2-5	TGTGCCAGCAGCCCCCTAAAAGAAGGACTAGGAGGACAAGAGACCCAGTACTTC	CASSPLKEGLGGQETQYF
NA	many	13	TRBV12-3/TRBV12-4	TRBJ1-2	TGTGCCAGCACCTACGGCGGTCACTATGGCTACACCTTC	CASTYGGHYGYTF
TRBD1	many	15	TRBV24-1	TRBJ2-2	TGTGCCACCAGCTTATCCGGGACAGGGGCCGGGGAGCTGTTTTTT	CATSLSGTGAGELFF
NA	NA	14	TRBV28	TRBJ2-1	TGTGCCAGCAGCCCGGTGGGGTCCGACAATGAGCAGTTCTTC	CASSPVGSDNEQFF
TRBD2	many	16	TRBV12-3/TRBV12-4	TRBJ2-5	TGTGCCAGCAGTTTGGCCGGTAGCGGGAATATAGAGACCCAGTACTTC	CASSLAGSGNIETQYF
NA	NA	9	TRBV11-2	TRBJ2-1	TGTGCCAGCAGGACTGAGCAGTTCTTC	CASRTEQFF
NA	many	15	TRBV7-9	TRBJ2-5	TGTGCCAGCAGCCAACCCCTGGTAGGGGAAGAGACCCAGTACTTC	CASSQPLVGEETQYF
TRBD2	many	15	TRBV27	TRBJ2-7	TGTGCCAGCTGGGGAATTAGCGGGAGTAGGTACGAGCAGTACTTC	CASWGISGSRYEQYF
NA	many	17	TRBV7-6	TRBJ2-7	TGTGCCAGCAGCTTAGCCATTCCACAAAGGTGGGAAAATGAGCAGTACTTC	CASSLAIPQRWENEQYF
NA	NA	14	TRBV4-3	TRBJ1-2	TGCGCCAGCAGCCAAACCACGGGGATGGGCGGCTACACCTTC	CASSQTTGMGGYTF
TRBD2	NA	18	TRBV5-6	TRBJ2-1	TGTGCCAGCAGCCTAGGGACTAGCGGGCTTAGCTCCTACAATGAGCAGTTCTTC	CASSLGTSGLSSYNEQFF
NA	many	16	TRBV5-8	TRBJ2-5	TGTGCCAGCAGCTACTTGGGGTCCGGATACCGGGAGACCCAGTACTTC	CASSYLGSGYRETQYF
NA	NA	11	TRBV29-1	TRBJ2-2	TGCAGTGGGAGCGAACGTGGGGAGCTGTTTTTT	CSGSERGELFF
NA	many	15	TRBV28	TRBJ2-3	TGTGCCAGCAGTTTATCACGGGCGGACACAGATACGCAGTATTTT	CASSLSRADTDTQYF
NA	few	14	TRBV6-2/TRBV6-3	TRBJ2-7	TGTGCCAGCACCCGGACAGAAGTCTCCTACGAGCAGTACTTC	CASTRTEVSYEQYF
NA	NA	17	TRBV7-6	TRBJ1-5	TGTGCCAGCAGCTTAGAACCCCGGGGAGGGGTGGATCAGCCCCAGCATTTT	CASSLEPRGGVDQPQHF
TRBD1	once	14	TRBV10-3	TRBJ1-1	TGTGCCATCAGTGATGGGACAGGGGGCACTGAAGCTTTCTTT	CAISDGTGGTEAFF
TRBD1	many	12	TRBV27	TRBJ1-2	TGTGCCAGCAGTTACAGGGGAAATGGCTACACCTTC	CASSYRGNGYTF
NA	NA	19	TRBV3-1	TRBJ2-6	TGTGCCAGCAGCCGAGGGAGGAGAGCGGGTGTCTCTGGGGCCAACGTCCTGACTTTC	CASSRGRRAGVSGANVLTF
TRBD2	many	16	TRBV6-2/TRBV6-3	TRBJ2-1	TGTGCCAGCAGTTCAGGACTAGCGGGGGGAGTGTATGAGCAGTTCTTC	CASSSGLAGGVYEQFF
NA	many	14	TRBV11-2	TRBJ1-1	TGTGCCAGCAGCCTTGGGGGAGGGGTCACTGAAGCTTTCTTT	CASSLGGGVTEAFF
NA	many	14	TRBV7-2	TRBJ1-5	TGTGCCAGCAGCTTCGAATTGGGCAATCAGCCCCAGCATTTT	CASSFELGNQPQHF
NA	many	12	TRBV6-1	TRBJ1-1	TGTGCCAGCAGTGAGAGGGCAATGCAAGCTTTCTTT	CASSERAMQAFF
TRBD2	many	15	TRBV7-2	TRBJ2-3	TGTGCCAGCAGCTTAGGACTAGCGCAAGCAGATACGCAGTATTTT	CASSLGLAQADTQYF
TRBD1	NA	15	TRBV5-6	TRBJ2-1	TGTGCCAGCAGCTACCGGGACAGGCCCTACAATGAGCAGTTCTTC	CASSYRDRPYNEQFF
NA	many	13	TRBV6-2/TRBV6-3	TRBJ1-5	TGTGCCAGCAGTACGACAAGAGTTCAGCCCCAGCATTTT	CASSTTRVQPQHF
TRBD1	many	14	TRBV2	TRBJ2-7	TGTGCCAGCAGTGGGGGACAGGGTCTCGGAGAGCAGTACTTC	CASSGGQGLGEQYF
TRBD1	NA	13	TRBV29-1	TRBJ1-2	TGCAGCGGTTTGGACAGGGCTAACTATGGCTACACCTTC	CSGLDRANYGYTF
NA	few	15	TRBV18	TRBJ1-3	TGTGCCAGCTCACCATTTAGCTACCCTGGAAACACCATATATTTT	CASSPFSYPGNTIYF
NA	few	15	TRBV5-1	TRBJ1-2	TGCGCCAGCAGCTTGGGTGGACCCTCAGTCGATGGCTACACCTTC	CASSLGGPSVDGYTF
NA	many	14	TRBV7-2	TRBJ2-3	TGTGCCAGCAGCTCCCTCCTGCAGGAGTTAACGCAGTATTTT	CASSSLLQELTQYF